What follows describes a single TCR beta chain. Its antigen is currently unknown. This record comes from a study of cytomegalovirus exposure and HLA in healthy donors. A multiplex PCR was run with 60 Vbeta primers and 13 Jbeta primers. Assay: immunoSEQ multiplex PCR; the TCRdb copy retains only in-frame clones and omits some. The sample includes 150,000 or so clones, roughly 85% of them seen just once. After removal of 8 bases from V and 3 bases from J, the junction contained 7 bases not matched to a gene. This CDR3 has 14 amino acids. CDR1 is MNHEY, CDR2 SVGAGI, per germline. Findings and caveats of the study: V- and J-gene trimming of TCR beta was linked (in a later analysis) to a missense DCLRE1C variant.

Sequenced sample: PBMCs. This TCR was sampled from a woman aged 50 to 60 in good health and CMV-seropositive. The V and J genes are TRBV6-5 and TRBJ2-1; 7 bases are a match to TRBD2. The CDR3, as DNA: TGTGCCAGCTTTAGCGGGTTCGACTACAATGAGCAGTTCTTC. It yields the protein CASFSGFDYNEQFF.